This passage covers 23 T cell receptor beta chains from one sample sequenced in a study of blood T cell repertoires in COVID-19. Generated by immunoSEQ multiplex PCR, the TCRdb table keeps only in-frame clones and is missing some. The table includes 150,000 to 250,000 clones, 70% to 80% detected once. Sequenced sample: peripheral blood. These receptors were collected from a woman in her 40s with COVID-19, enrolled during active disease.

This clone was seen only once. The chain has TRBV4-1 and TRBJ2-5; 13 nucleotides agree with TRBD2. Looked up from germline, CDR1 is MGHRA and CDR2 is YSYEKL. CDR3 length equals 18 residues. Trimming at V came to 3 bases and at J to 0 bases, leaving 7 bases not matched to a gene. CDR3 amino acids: CASSHQRTSGRDQETQYF. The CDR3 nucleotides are TGCGCCAGCAGCCACCAAAGGACTAGCGGGAGAGACCAAGAGACCCAGTACTTC.

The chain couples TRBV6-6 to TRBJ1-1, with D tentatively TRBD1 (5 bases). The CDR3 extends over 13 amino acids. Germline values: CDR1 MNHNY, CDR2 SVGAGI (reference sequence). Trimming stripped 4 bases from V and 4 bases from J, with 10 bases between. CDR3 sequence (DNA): TGTGCCAGCAGTTCTGGCAGGGTCACTGAAGCTTTCTTT. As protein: CASSSGRVTEAFF.

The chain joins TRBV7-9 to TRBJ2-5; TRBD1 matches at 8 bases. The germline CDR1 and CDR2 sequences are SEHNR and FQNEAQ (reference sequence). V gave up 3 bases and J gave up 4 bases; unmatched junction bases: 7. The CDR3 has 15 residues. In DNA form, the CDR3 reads TGTGCCAGCAGCTTCGGGACAGGCGGACGAGAGACCCAGTACTTC. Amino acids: CASSFGTGGRETQYF.

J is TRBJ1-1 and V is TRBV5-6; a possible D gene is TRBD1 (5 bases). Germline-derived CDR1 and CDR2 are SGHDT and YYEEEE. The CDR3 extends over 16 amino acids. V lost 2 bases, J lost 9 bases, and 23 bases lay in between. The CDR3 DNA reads TGTGCCAGCAGCTTTCTAACTCCGGGGGAACGCGGACAAGCTTTCTTT. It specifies CASSFLTPGERGQAFF.

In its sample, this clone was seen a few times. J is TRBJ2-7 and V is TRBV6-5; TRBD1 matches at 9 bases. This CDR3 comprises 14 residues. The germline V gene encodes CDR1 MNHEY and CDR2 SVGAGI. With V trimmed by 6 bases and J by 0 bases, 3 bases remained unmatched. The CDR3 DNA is TGTGCCAGCAGACGGGACAGGGTCTCCTACGAGCAGTACTTC. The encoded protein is CASRRDRVSYEQYF.

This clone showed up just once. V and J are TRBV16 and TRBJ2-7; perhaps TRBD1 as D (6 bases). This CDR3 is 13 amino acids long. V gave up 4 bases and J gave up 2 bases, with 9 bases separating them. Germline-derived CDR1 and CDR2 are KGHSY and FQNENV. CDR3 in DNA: TGTGCCAGCAGCCGGACAGCCACCTACGAGCAGTACTTC. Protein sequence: CASSRTATYEQYF.

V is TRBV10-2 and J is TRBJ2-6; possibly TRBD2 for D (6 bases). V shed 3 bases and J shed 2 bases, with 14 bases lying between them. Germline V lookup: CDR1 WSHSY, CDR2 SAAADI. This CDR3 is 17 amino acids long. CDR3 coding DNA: TGCGCCAGCAGTGATCCCCGACTAGTGGCTGGGGCCAACGTCCTGACTTTC. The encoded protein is CASSDPRLVAGANVLTF.

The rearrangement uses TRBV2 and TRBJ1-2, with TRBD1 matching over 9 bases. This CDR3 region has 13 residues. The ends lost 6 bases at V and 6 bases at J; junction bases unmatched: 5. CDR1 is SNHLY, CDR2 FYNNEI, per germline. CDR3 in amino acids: CASRRQGGNGYTF. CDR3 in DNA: TGTGCCAGCAGGAGACAGGGGGGAAATGGCTACACCTTC.

As DNA, the CDR3 is TGCGCCAGCCGCGACGGACTAGCGGGGGGGCCGCAGGAGACCCAGTACTTC. It yields the protein CASRDGLAGGPQETQYF. The V gene is TRBV5-1, the J gene TRBJ2-5; 15 bases fit TRBD2. Unmatched junction bases numbered 12, after V lost 7 bases and J lost 5 bases. In germline, CDR1 is SGHRS, CDR2 YFSETQ. The CDR3 is 17 amino acids. Drawing the rest from reference TRBV5-1 and TRBJ2-5, the complete variable domain is KAGVTQTPRYLIKTRGQQVTLSCSPISGHRSVSWYQQTPGQGLQFLFEYFSETQRNKGNFPGRFSGRQFSNSRSEMNVSTLELGDSALYLCASRDGLAGGPQETQYFGPGTRLLVL.

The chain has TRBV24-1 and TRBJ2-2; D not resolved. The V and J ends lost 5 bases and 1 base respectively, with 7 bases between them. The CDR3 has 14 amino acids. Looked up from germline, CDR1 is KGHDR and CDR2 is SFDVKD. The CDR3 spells CATSGGRNTGELFF. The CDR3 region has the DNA TGTGCCACCAGTGGCGGTAGGAACACCGGGGAGCTGTTTTTT.

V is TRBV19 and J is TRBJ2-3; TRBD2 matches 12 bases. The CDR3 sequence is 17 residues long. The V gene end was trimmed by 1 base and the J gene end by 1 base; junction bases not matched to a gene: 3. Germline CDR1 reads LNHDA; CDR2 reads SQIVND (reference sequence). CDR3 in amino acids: CASSIGRTSGGTDTQYF. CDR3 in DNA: TGTGCCAGTAGTATAGGTCGGACTAGCGGGGGCACAGATACGCAGTATTTT.

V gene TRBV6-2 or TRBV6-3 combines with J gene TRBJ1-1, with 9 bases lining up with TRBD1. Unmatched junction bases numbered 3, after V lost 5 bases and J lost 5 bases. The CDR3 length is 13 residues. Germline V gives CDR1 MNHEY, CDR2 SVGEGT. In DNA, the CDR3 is TGTGCCAGCAGTGACAGGGGGAGGACTGAAGCTTTCTTT. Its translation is CASSDRGRTEAFF.

The CDR3 DNA reads as TGTGCCAGCAGTTATCGACAGAACACTGAAGCTTTCTTT. It yields the protein CASSYRQNTEAFF. The chain couples TRBV6-2 or TRBV6-3 to TRBJ1-1; D is undetermined. Germline V gene sequence: CDR1 MNHEY, CDR2 SVGEGT. Trimming shortened V by 3 bases and J by 1 base, and 6 bases separated the two germline ends. The CDR3 is made up of 13 amino acids.

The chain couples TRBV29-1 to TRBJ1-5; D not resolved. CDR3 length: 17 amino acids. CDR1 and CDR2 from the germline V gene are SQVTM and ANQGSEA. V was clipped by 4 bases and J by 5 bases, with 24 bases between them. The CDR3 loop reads CSVGIEGRGLGDQPQHF. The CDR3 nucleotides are TGCAGCGTTGGAATTGAGGGAAGAGGTCTGGGCGATCAGCCCCAGCATTTT.

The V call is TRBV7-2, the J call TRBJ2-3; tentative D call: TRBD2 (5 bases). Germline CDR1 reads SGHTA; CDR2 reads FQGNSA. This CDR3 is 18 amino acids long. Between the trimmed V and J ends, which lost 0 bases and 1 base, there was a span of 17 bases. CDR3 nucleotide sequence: TGTGCCAGCAGCTTAGCTGTTTACATTGGGAGCCGCACAGATACGCAGTATTTT. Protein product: CASSLAVYIGSRTDTQYF.

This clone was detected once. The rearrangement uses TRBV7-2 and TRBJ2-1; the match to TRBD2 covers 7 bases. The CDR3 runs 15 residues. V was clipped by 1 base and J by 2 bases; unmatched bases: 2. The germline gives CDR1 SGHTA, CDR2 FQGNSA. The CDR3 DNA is TGTGCCAGCAGCTTAGTCGCGGGGGCCTACAATGAGCAGTTCTTC. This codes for CASSLVAGAYNEQFF.

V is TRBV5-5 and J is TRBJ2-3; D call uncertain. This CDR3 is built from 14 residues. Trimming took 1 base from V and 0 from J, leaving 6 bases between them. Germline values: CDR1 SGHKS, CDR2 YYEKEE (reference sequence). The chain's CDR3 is CASSLSSSTDTQYF. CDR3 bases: TGTGCCAGCAGCTTGAGTAGCAGCACAGATACGCAGTATTTT.

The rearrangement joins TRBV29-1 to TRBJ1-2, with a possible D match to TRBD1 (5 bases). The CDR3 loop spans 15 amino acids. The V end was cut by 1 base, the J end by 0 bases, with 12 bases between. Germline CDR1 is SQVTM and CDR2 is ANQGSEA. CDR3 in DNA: TGCAGCGTTGAAGGGGGGGAGCTCCCTAACTATGGCTACACCTTC. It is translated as CSVEGGELPNYGYTF. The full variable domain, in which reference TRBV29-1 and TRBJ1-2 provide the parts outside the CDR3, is SAVISQKPSRDICQRGTSLTIQCQVDSQVTMMFWYRQQPGQSLTLIATANQGSEATYESGFVIDKFPISRPNLTFSTLTVSNMSPEDSSIYLCSVEGGELPNYGYTFGSGTRLTVV.

In nucleotides, the CDR3 is TGTGCCTGGAGTCACAACAGCTACTACACCTTC. This encodes CAWSHNSYYTF. The chain recombines TRBV30 with TRBJ1-2; D unclear. Germline V CDR1 and CDR2: GTSNPN, SVGIG (reference sequence). V was clipped by 2 bases and J by 10 bases, with 11 bases between them. This CDR3 region has 11 residues. Complete variable domain (other parts from reference TRBV30 and TRBJ1-2): SQTIHQWPATLVQPVGSPLSLECTVEGTSNPNLYWYRQAAGRGLQLLFYSVGIGQISSEVPQNLSASRPQDRQFILSSKKLLLSDSGFYLCAWSHNSYYTFGSGTRLTVV.

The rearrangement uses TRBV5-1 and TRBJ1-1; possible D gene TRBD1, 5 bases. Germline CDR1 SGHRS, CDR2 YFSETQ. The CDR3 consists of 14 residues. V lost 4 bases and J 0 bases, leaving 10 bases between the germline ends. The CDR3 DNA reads TGCGCCAGCAGCCATGGGACTTTGAACACTGAAGCTTTCTTT. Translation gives CASSHGTLNTEAFF. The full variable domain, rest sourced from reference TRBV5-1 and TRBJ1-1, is KAGVTQTPRYLIKTRGQQVTLSCSPISGHRSVSWYQQTPGQGLQFLFEYFSETQRNKGNFPGRFSGRQFSNSRSEMNVSTLELGDSALYLCASSHGTLNTEAFFGQGTRLTVV.

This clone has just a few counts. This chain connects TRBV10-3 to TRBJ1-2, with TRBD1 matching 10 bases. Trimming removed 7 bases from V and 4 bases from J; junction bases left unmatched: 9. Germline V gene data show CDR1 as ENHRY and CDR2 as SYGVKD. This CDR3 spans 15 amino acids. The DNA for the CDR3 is TGTGCCATCAACCCGGGACAGGGGTCGGTCTATGGCTACACCTTC. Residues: CAINPGQGSVYGYTF.

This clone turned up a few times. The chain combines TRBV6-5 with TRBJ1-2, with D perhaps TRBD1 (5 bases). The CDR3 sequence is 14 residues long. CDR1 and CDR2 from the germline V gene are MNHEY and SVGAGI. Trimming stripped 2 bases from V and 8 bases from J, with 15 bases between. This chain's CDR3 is CASSYELGGGGYTF. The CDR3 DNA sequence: TGTGCCAGCAGTTACGAGTTGGGGGGAGGCGGCTACACCTTC.

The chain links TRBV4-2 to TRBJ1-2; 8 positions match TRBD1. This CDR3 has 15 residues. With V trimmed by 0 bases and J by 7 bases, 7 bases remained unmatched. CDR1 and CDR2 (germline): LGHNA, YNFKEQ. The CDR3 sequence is CASSQDAGGLSGYTF. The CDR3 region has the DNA TGTGCCAGCAGCCAAGATGCAGGGGGCTTGAGTGGCTACACCTTC.